This T cell receptor (beta chain) was recovered during a study of vaccination effects on CD4 cells after COVID-19. Across the whole study: Everyone in the study got two shots of either the BNT162b2 or mRNA-1273 vaccine. Two recovered convalescent patients were sampled 16 days and one week pre-vaccination. Regarding the study as a whole: The authors studied few convalescent patients and collected no early post-infection timepoints.

Assay used: immunoSEQ multiplex PCR; TCRdb lists only in-frame clones, some missing. The sample holds 20,000 to 30,000 clones; about 75% are singletons and the top ten take around 18%. Germline V gives CDR1 KGHSH, CDR2 LQKENI. CDR3 length equals 15 residues. V dropped 3 bases and J dropped 6 bases, with 18 bases sitting between them. The table lists this clone with a few counts. Antigen specificity is unknown. Antigen-specific CD4+ T cells were expanded (with viral peptide pools) by the ViraFEST assay ahead of sequencing. Isolating CD4+ T cells followed roughly ten days of culture. According to PCR results, the person was infected with SARS-CoV-2 between March and December 2020. Cultures had half their medium replaced with IL-2 medium on days 3 and 7.

This chain links TRBV18 with TRBJ2-7; D possibly corresponds to TRBD1 (6 bases). The receptor comes from a human donor who had a prior SARS-CoV-2 infection. The material sequenced was CD4+ T cells from PBMCs cultured with SARS-CoV-2 spike peptides, taken before COVID-19 vaccination. This chain's CDR3 is CASSPSLTTGIEQYF. DNA for the CDR3: TGTGCCAGCTCACCCTCGCTTACGACAGGAATCGAGCAGTACTTC.